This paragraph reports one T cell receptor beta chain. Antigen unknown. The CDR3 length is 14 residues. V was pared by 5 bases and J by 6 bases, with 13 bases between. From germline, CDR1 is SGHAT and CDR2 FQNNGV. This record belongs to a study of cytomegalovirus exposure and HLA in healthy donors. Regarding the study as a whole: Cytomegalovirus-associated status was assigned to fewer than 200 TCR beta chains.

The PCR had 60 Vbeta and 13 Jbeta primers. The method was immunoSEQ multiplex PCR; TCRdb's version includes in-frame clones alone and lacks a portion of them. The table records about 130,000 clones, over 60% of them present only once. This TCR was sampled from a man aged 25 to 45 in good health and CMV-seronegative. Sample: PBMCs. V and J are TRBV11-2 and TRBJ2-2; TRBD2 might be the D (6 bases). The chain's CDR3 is CASSPTRASGELFF. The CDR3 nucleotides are TGTGCCAGCAGCCCGACTAGGGCTTCCGGGGAGCTGTTTTTT. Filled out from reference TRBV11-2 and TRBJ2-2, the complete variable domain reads EAGVAQSPRYKIIEKRQSVAFWCNPISGHATLYWYQQILGQGPKLLIQFQNNGVVDDSQLPKDRFSAERLKGVDSTLKIQPAKLEDSAVYLCASSPTRASGELFFGEGSRLTVL.